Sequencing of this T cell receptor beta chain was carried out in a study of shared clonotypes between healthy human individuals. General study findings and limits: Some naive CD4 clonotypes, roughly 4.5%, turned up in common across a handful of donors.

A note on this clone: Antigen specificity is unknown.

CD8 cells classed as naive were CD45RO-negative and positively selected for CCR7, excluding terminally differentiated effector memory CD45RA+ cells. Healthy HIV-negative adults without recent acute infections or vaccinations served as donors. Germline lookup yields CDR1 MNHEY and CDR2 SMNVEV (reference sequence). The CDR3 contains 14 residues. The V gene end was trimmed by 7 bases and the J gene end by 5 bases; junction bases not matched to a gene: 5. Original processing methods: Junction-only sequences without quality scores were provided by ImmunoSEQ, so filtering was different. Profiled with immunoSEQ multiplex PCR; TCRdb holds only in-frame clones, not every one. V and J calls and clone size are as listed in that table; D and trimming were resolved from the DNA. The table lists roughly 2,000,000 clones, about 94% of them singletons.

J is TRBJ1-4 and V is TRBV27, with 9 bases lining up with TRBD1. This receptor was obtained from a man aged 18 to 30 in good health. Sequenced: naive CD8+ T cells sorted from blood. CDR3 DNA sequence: TGTGCCAGCACCGTGACAGGGGGAAATGAAAAACTGTTTTTT. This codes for CASTVTGGNEKLFF.